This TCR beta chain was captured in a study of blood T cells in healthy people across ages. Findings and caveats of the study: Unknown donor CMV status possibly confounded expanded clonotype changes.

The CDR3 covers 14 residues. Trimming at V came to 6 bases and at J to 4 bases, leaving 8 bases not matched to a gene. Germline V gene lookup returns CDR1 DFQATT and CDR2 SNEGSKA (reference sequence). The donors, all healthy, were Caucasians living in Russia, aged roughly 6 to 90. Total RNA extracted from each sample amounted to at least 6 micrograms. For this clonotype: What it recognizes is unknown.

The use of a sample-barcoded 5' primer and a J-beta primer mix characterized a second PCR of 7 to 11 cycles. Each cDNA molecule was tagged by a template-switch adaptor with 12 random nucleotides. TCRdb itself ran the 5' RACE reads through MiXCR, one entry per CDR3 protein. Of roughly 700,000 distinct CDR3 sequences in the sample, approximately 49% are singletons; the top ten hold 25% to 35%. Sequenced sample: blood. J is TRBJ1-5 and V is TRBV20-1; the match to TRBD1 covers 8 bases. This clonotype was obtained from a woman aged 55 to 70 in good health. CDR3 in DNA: TGCAGTGCCACGGACAGGGTCGGGAATCAGCCCCAGCATTTT. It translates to CSATDRVGNQPQHF.